The 15 T cell receptor beta chains listed next were all sequenced from one sample in a study of CD8 T cells in Susac syndrome. cDNA came from approximately 0.5 to 1 ug RNA primed by random hexamers. TCRdb reprocessed the immunoSEQ multiplex PCR reads via MiXCR and lists one record per CDR3 protein. The sample records 95,000 to 150,000 distinct CDR3 sequences, 85% to 95% being singletons. The sequenced sample consisted of CD8+ T cells from PBMCs. These TCRs come from a human donor with multiple sclerosis.

The V gene is TRBV11-2, the J gene TRBJ1-1; TRBD1 matches at 8 bases. The CDR3 spans 12 residues. Germline trimming cut 4 bases from V and 11 bases from J; bases unmatched to any gene: 6. The V gene's germline CDR1 is SGHAT and CDR2 FQNNGV. CDR3 DNA sequence: TGTGCCAGCAGCTCCGGACAGGGACGGGCTTTCTTT. It yields the protein CASSSGQGRAFF.

V and J are TRBV4-1 and TRBJ2-7; no reliable D call. CDR3 size: 14 residues. Germline V gives CDR1 MGHRA, CDR2 YSYEKL. V was cut by 0 bases and J by 0 bases, with 6 bases left in between. CDR3 region: CASSQEKDSYEQYF. As DNA, the CDR3 is TGCGCCAGCAGCCAAGAAAAGGACTCCTACGAGCAGTACTTC.

V usage is TRBV20-1 and J usage is TRBJ1-2; D gene uncertain. This CDR3 comprises 13 residues. The V and J ends lost 3 bases and 0 bases respectively, with 8 bases between them. Per germline, CDR1 DFQATT and CDR2 SNEGSKA (reference sequence). DNA of the CDR3: TGCAGTGCTAGTGGTGACGCTAACTATGGCTACACCTTC. Amino acid sequence: CSASGDANYGYTF.

This clonotype came up once. The V call is TRBV7-2, the J call TRBJ2-1; tentative D call: TRBD2 (6 bases). V was trimmed by 3 bases and J by 7 bases, leaving 13 bases between them. CDR1 and CDR2 (germline): SGHTA, FQGNSA. The CDR3 is 14 residues long. CDR3 DNA: TGTGCCAGCAGCTTCGGGACTGGGGAAAATGAGCAGTTCTTC. Its protein product is CASSFGTGENEQFF.

The CDR3 sequence is CASGFPTDRAYGYTF. The CDR3 DNA follows: TGTGCTAGTGGTTTCCCCACCGACAGGGCCTATGGCTACACCTTC. This rearrangement joins TRBV12-5 to TRBJ1-2, with 7 bases that match TRBD1. This CDR3 is built from 15 residues. Germline V gene data show CDR1 as LGHNT and CDR2 as FRNRAP. Trimming at V came to 3 bases and at J to 4 bases, leaving 8 bases not matched to a gene.

J is TRBJ1-1 and V is TRBV28; possibly TRBD1 for D (6 bases). Germline CDR1 reads MDHEN; CDR2 reads SYDVKM. The CDR3 sequence is 15 residues long. V lost 2 bases to trimming and J lost 4 bases, with 14 bases between them. The CDR3 DNA is TGTGCCAGCAGTTTAAACAGGGTCGTACTCACTGAAGCTTTCTTT. Its protein product is CASSLNRVVLTEAFF. Full variable domain (missing parts from reference TRBV28 and TRBJ1-1): DVKVTQSSRYLVKRTGEKVFLECVQDMDHENMFWYRQDPGLGLRLIYFSYDVKMKEKGDIPEGYSVSREKKERFSLILESASTNQTSMYLCASSLNRVVLTEAFFGQGTRLTVV.

The chain uses TRBV3-1 and TRBJ1-6, with no clear D. This CDR3 region has 17 residues. The V end lost 0 bases, the J end lost 7 bases, and 16 bases lay between the germline ends. Germline lookup yields CDR1 LGHDT and CDR2 YNNKEL (reference sequence). CDR3 region: CASSQDPRGLRNSPLHF. CDR3 coding DNA: TGTGCCAGCAGCCAAGATCCCCGCGGATTGAGGAATTCACCCCTCCACTTT.

As to this clonotype: The junction departs from germline at one end; a sequencing error may be responsible. This chain links TRBV5-1 with TRBJ2-2; D gene ambiguous. Germline V CDR1 and CDR2: SGHRS, YFSETQ. The CDR3 loop spans 11 amino acids. Here the CDR3 reads CASSSTGELFF. CDR3 nucleotides: TGTGCCAGCAGCTCCACCGGGGAGCTGTTTTTT.

The rearrangement joins TRBV29-1 to TRBJ2-3; 7 positions agree with TRBD1. V shed 6 bases and J 2 bases; nucleotides not matched to a gene: 11. The V gene's germline CDR1 is SQVTM and CDR2 ANQGSEA. This CDR3 is 15 amino acids long. CDR3 loop: CSVPSRDRLTDTQYF. The CDR3 bases are TGCAGCGTCCCATCACGGGACAGACTCACAGATACGCAGTATTTT.

The CDR3 spells CASSMNTEAFF. The DNA for the CDR3 is TGTGCCAGTAGTATGAACACTGAAGCTTTCTTT. The chain is built from TRBV19 and TRBJ1-1; D remains ambiguous. The germline CDR1 and CDR2 sequences are LNHDA and SQIVND (reference sequence). The CDR3 loop spans 11 amino acids. With 3 bases removed from V and 1 base from J, the gap between germline ends came to 0 bases.

The chain links TRBV29-1 to TRBJ2-5; maybe TRBD1 (5 bases). The CDR3 is made up of 14 amino acids. The germline V gene encodes CDR1 SQVTM and CDR2 ANQGSEA. Trimming removed 8 bases from V and 5 bases from J, with 21 bases in between. CDR3 sequence: CSQSQVGLEETQYF. CDR3 sequence (DNA): TGCAGCCAGAGTCAGGTGGGGCTTGAGGAGACCCAGTACTTC.

The V call is TRBV27, the J call TRBJ1-2; TRBD1 agrees at 7 bases. Germline V gene data show CDR1 as MNHEY and CDR2 as SMNVEV (reference sequence). Germline trimming cut 0 bases from V and 4 bases from J; bases unmatched to any gene: 5. The length of the CDR3 is 15 residues. The CDR3 DNA reads as TGTGCCAGCAGTTTATCTCAGGGGGACAGCTATGGCTACACCTTC. This translates into CASSLSQGDSYGYTF.

The genes are TRBV25-1 and TRBJ1-2; no clear D. This CDR3 spans 12 amino acids. Germline V gene lookup returns CDR1 MGHDK and CDR2 SYGVNS. Trimming took 4 bases from V and 6 from J, leaving 9 bases between them. The CDR3 region is CASSVGGNGYTF. CDR3 in DNA: TGTGCCAGCAGTGTAGGAGGTAATGGCTACACCTTC.

V and J are TRBV6-5 and TRBJ2-3; the match to TRBD2 covers 13 bases. CDR1 is MNHEY and CDR2 is SVGAGI in the germline V gene. There are 16 residues in the CDR3. With 2 bases clipped from V and 3 bases from J, the junction kept 2 bases outside the gene matches. CDR3: CASSYPGLAGTDTQYF. The DNA of the CDR3 is TGTGCCAGCAGTTACCCGGGACTAGCGGGGACAGATACGCAGTATTTT.

The rearrangement uses TRBV20-1 and TRBJ2-3; 11 bases are a match to TRBD2. Germline V CDR1 and CDR2: DFQATT, SNEGSKA (reference sequence). The V and J ends lost 0 bases and 6 bases, in that order; junction bases with no gene match: 5. The CDR3 length is 15 residues. The CDR3 region is CSARDRGLADDTQYF. The DNA for the CDR3 is TGCAGTGCTAGAGATAGGGGACTAGCGGACGATACGCAGTATTTT.